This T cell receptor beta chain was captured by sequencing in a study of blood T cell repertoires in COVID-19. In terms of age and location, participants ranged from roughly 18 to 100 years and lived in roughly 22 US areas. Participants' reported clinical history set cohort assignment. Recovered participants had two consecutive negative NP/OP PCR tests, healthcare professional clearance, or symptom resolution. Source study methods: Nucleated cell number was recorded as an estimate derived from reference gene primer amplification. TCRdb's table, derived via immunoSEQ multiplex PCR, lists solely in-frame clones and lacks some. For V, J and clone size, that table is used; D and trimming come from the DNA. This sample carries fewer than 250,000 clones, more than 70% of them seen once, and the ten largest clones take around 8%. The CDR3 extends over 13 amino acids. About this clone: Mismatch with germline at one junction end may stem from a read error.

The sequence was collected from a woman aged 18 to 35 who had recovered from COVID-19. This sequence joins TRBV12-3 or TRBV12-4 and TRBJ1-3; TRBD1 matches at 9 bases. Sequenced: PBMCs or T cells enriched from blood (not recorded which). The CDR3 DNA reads TGTGCCAGCAGTTTAGCGCATCAGAGACAGGGGGACTTT. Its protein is CASSLAHQRQGDF.